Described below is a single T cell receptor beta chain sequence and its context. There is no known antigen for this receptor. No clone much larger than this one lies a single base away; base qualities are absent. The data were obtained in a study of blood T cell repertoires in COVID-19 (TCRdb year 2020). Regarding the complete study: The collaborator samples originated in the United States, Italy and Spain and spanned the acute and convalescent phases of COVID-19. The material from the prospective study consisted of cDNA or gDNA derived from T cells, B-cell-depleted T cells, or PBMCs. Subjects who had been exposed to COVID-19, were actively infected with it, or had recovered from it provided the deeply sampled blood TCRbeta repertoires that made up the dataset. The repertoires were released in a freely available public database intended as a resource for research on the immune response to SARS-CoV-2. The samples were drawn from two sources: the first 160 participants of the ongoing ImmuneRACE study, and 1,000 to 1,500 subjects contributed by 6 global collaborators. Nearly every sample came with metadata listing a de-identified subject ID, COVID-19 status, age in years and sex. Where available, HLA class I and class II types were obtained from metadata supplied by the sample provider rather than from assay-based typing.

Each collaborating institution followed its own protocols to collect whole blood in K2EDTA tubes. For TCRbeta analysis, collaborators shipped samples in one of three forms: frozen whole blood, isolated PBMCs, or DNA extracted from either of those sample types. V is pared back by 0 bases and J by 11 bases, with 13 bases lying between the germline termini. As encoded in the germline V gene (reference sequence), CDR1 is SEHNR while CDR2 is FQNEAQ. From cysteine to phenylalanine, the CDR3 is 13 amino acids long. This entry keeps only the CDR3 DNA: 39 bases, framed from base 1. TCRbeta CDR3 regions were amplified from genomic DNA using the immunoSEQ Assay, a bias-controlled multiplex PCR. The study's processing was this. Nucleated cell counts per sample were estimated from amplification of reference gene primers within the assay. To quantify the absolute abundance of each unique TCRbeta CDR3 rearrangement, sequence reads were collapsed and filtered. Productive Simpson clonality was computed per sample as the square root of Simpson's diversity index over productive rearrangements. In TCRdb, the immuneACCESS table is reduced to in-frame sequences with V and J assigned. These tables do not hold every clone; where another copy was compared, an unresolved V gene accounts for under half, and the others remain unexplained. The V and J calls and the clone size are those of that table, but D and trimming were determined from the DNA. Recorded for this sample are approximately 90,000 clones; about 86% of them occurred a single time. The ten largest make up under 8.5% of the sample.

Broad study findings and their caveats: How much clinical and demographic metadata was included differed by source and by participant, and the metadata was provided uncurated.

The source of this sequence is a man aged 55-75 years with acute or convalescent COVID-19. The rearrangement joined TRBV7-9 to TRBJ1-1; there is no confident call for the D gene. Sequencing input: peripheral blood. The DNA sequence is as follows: TGTGCCAGCAGCTTAGCCCAGAGTCCCGGGGCTTTCTTT. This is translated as CASSLAQSPGAFF.